The 24 T cell receptor beta chains in this list originate from one sample, sequenced in a study of cytomegalovirus exposure and HLA in healthy donors. Researchers ran the PCR with 60 Vbeta and 13 Jbeta primers. Data came from immunoSEQ multiplex PCR; TCRdb stores just in-frame clones and leaves some out. The data hold under 200,000 clones, with 70% to 80% observed a single time. The specimen sequenced was PBMCs. Receptor source: a man aged 30 to 39 in good health and CMV-seronegative.

This clone has just a few counts. The gene calls are TRBV4-3 and TRBJ2-3, with 13 nucleotides matching TRBD2. Trimming removed 0 bases from V and 2 bases from J; junction bases left unmatched: 8. Germline V lookup: CDR1 LGHNA, CDR2 YSLEER. This CDR3 comprises 19 residues. DNA for the CDR3: TGCGCCAGCAGCCAAGATTCTGGGACTAGCGGGATATTCACAGATACGCAGTATTTT. It encodes CASSQDSGTSGIFTDTQYF.

The rearrangement uses TRBV7-9 and TRBJ2-7; 8 bases line up with TRBD2. Unmatched junction bases numbered 5, after V lost 5 bases and J lost 5 bases. From germline, CDR1 is SEHNR and CDR2 FQNEAQ (reference sequence). The CDR3 is 13 amino acids. The DNA for the CDR3 is TGTGCCAGCAGCCAGCCGGGGGGGAACGAGCAGTACTTC. Protein product: CASSQPGGNEQYF. The variable domain in full, completed from reference TRBV7-9 and TRBJ2-7, reads DTGVSQNPRHKITKRGQNVTFRCDPISEHNRLYWYRQTLGQGPEFLTYFQNEAQLEKSRLLSDRFSAERPKGSFSTLEIQRTEQGDSAMYLCASSQPGGNEQYFGPGTRLTVT.

This clone was recorded only once. The chain combines TRBV5-1 with TRBJ1-1, with D hard to call. With 2 bases removed from V and 1 base from J, the gap between germline ends came to 6 bases. This CDR3 has 13 residues. The germline V gene encodes CDR1 SGHRS and CDR2 YFSETQ. The CDR3 coding sequence is TGCGCCAGCAGCTTAGACTCGAACACTGAAGCTTTCTTT. Protein: CASSLDSNTEAFF.

This clone was seen a few times. This chain connects TRBV28 to TRBJ1-1; D ambiguous. V lost 7 bases, J lost 3 bases, and 12 bases lay in between. The germline CDR1 and CDR2 sequences are MDHEN and SYDVKM. The CDR3 spans 13 residues. CDR3 residues: CASTPTVYTEAFF. The CDR3 nucleotides read TGTGCCAGCACCCCCACAGTCTACACTGAAGCTTTCTTT. Drawing the rest from reference TRBV28 and TRBJ1-1, the complete variable domain is DVKVTQSSRYLVKRTGEKVFLECVQDMDHENMFWYRQDPGLGLRLIYFSYDVKMKEKGDIPEGYSVSREKKERFSLILESASTNQTSMYLCASTPTVYTEAFFGQGTRLTVV.

This clone was counted a single time. The genes are TRBV29-1 and TRBJ2-3; 9 positions match TRBD1. Germline values: CDR1 SQVTM, CDR2 ANQGSEA. The V segment lost 6 bases and the J segment 4 bases; nucleotides outside the gene matches: 8. The CDR3 is 14 residues long. The CDR3 nucleotides are TGCAGCGTCAAACAGGGGGCATTAGCAGATACGCAGTATTTT. It yields the protein CSVKQGALADTQYF.

The rearrangement joins TRBV30 to TRBJ2-3; tentative D call: TRBD1 (6 bases). This CDR3 has 14 amino acids. Germline lookup yields CDR1 GTSNPN and CDR2 SVGIG (reference sequence). V lost 0 bases to trimming and J lost 5 bases, with 12 bases between them. The CDR3 loop reads CAWSVQGLGDTQYF. CDR3 sequence (DNA): TGTGCCTGGAGTGTACAGGGTTTAGGAGATACGCAGTATTTT. The full variable domain, rest sourced from reference TRBV30 and TRBJ2-3, is SQTIHQWPATLVQPVGSPLSLECTVEGTSNPNLYWYRQAAGRGLQLLFYSVGIGQISSEVPQNLSASRPQDRQFILSSKKLLLSDSGFYLCAWSVQGLGDTQYFGPGTRLTVL.

V is TRBV7-2 and J is TRBJ2-1; the D gene is possibly TRBD2 (6 bases). Germline V lookup: CDR1 SGHTA, CDR2 FQGNSA. The CDR3 has 13 amino acids. V was trimmed by 10 bases and J by 9 bases, leaving 19 bases between them. The DNA for the CDR3 is TGTGCCACCAAACTAGCCCCCCTGGCTGAGCAGTTCTTC. Residues: CATKLAPLAEQFF. Variable domain in full (rest from reference TRBV7-2 and TRBJ2-1): GAGVSQSPSNKVTEKGKDVELRCDPISGHTALYWYRQSLGQGLEFLIYFQGNSAPDKSGLPSDRFSAERTGGSVSTLTIQRTQQEDSAVYLCATKLAPLAEQFFGPGTRLTVL.

This clone was counted a single time. The V and J genes are TRBV28 and TRBJ1-2; D gene ambiguous. This CDR3 spans 14 amino acids. CDR1 MDHEN and CDR2 SYDVKM come from the germline V gene. V was clipped by 2 bases and J by 4 bases, with 11 bases between them. CDR3 DNA sequence: TGTGCCAGCAGTTTAGCCAGGATCGGCTATGGCTACACCTTC. It is translated as CASSLARIGYGYTF.

This clone was found a few times. The chain combines TRBV7-3 with TRBJ2-1; TRBD1 matches 7 bases. V gave up 6 bases and J gave up 9 bases; unmatched junction bases: 8. CDR1 SGHTA and CDR2 FQGTGA come from the germline V gene. This CDR3 has 13 residues. DNA of the CDR3: TGTGCCAGCAGTTCAGACAGGGATAGTGAGCAGTTCTTC. It encodes CASSSDRDSEQFF.

This clone was detected only once. V gene TRBV7-2 combines with J gene TRBJ2-1; 11 positions match TRBD2. The germline CDR1 and CDR2 sequences are SGHTA and FQGNSA. The CDR3 is 14 amino acids. J gave up 8 bases and V 8 bases, and 8 bases lay outside the gene matches. This CDR3 reads CASSGTSGSYEQFF. CDR3 DNA sequence: TGTGCCAGCTCCGGGACTAGCGGATCTTATGAGCAGTTCTTC. Full variable domain (remainder filled in from reference TRBV7-2 and TRBJ2-1): GAGVSQSPSNKVTEKGKDVELRCDPISGHTALYWYRQSLGQGLEFLIYFQGNSAPDKSGLPSDRFSAERTGGSVSTLTIQRTQQEDSAVYLCASSGTSGSYEQFFGPGTRLTVL.

The gene calls are TRBV9 and TRBJ2-1, with 7 positions matching TRBD2. The junction had 9 bases not matched to a gene; V was cut back by 3 bases and J by 0 bases. The CDR3 covers 17 residues. The germline gives CDR1 SGDLS, CDR2 YYNGEE. The CDR3 DNA follows: TGTGCCAGCAGCGCTAACCTTCTAGCGGCCTCCTACAATGAGCAGTTCTTC. As protein: CASSANLLAASYNEQFF.

This chain connects TRBV29-1 to TRBJ2-5; 8 bases match TRBD2. CDR3 size: 16 residues. CDR1 and CDR2 from the germline V gene are SQVTM and ANQGSEA. The DNA for the CDR3 is TGCAGTTACGGATGGGGGTCCGGGACTAGAGGCGAGACCCAGTACTTC. It specifies CSYGWGSGTRGETQYF.

The J gene is TRBJ2-2, the V gene TRBV2; D not certain. Germline assignment: CDR1 SNHLY and CDR2 FYNNEI. V was cut by 0 bases and J by 6 bases, with 14 bases left in between. The length of the CDR3 is 16 residues. CDR3 loop: CASSEASEYLAGELFF. In nucleotides, the CDR3 is TGTGCCAGCAGTGAAGCGTCAGAATACCTTGCCGGGGAGCTGTTTTTT.

The chain links TRBV10-3 to TRBJ1-1; possible D gene TRBD1, 6 bases. V dropped 6 bases and J dropped 11 bases, with 22 bases sitting between them. This CDR3 is built from 14 residues. In germline, CDR1 is ENHRY, CDR2 SYGVKD. The CDR3 coding sequence is TGTGCCATCAGCGAGAACACAGGGAGTGGTGGGGCTTTCTTT. It codes for CAISENTGSGGAFF.

V usage is TRBV14 and J usage is TRBJ2-1; TRBD2 agrees at 7 bases. CDR1 is SGHDN, CDR2 FVKESK, per germline. Trimming at V came to 4 bases and at J to 5 bases, leaving 8 bases not matched to a gene. The CDR3 covers 15 residues. As DNA, the CDR3 is TGTGCCAGCAGCCGACGTTGGGGGGGGAACAATGAGCAGTTCTTC. This translates into CASSRRWGGNNEQFF.

This sequence joins TRBV28 and TRBJ1-1, with D perhaps matching TRBD1 (5 bases). The CDR3 sequence is 13 residues long. The ends were cut back, 7 bases at V and 3 bases at J, with 12 bases in the middle. Germline assignment: CDR1 MDHEN and CDR2 SYDVKM. CDR3 nucleotide sequence: TGTGCCAGCACCACATGGGGGGACACTGAAGCTTTCTTT. Its protein is CASTTWGDTEAFF. Filled out from reference TRBV28 and TRBJ1-1, the complete variable domain reads DVKVTQSSRYLVKRTGEKVFLECVQDMDHENMFWYRQDPGLGLRLIYFSYDVKMKEKGDIPEGYSVSREKKERFSLILESASTNQTSMYLCASTTWGDTEAFFGQGTRLTVV.

V usage is TRBV7-2 and J usage is TRBJ1-6, with D perhaps TRBD1 (5 bases). Germline V gene data show CDR1 as SGHTA and CDR2 as FQGNSA. V was shortened by 7 bases and J by 14 bases, with 21 bases between the two germline ends. This CDR3 spans 14 amino acids. The CDR3 coding sequence is TGTGCCAGCACCCCGCCGGGGGGGGGAATGACCCTCCACTTT. Its protein product is CASTPPGGGMTLHF.

The chain is built from TRBV19 and TRBJ1-1, with 10 bases lining up with TRBD1. The CDR3 covers 15 residues. Germline V gene sequence: CDR1 LNHDA, CDR2 SQIVND (reference sequence). V lost 3 bases and J lost 2; bases outside the gene matches: 3. CDR3 nucleotide sequence: TGTGCCAGTAGTATGGGACAGGGGACTAACACTGAAGCTTTCTTT. Its protein is CASSMGQGTNTEAFF.

This clone was seen only once. This chain connects TRBV7-9 to TRBJ2-7; TRBD2 is a possible D gene (5 bases). The CDR3 has 13 amino acids. Germline values: CDR1 SEHNR, CDR2 FQNEAQ (reference sequence). Deletions cut 1 base from V and 4 bases from J, with 8 bases between. The CDR3, as DNA: TGTGCCAGCAGCTTAGGAGGGTGGTACGAGCAGTACTTC. Encoded protein: CASSLGGWYEQYF. The full variable domain, with the rest looked up from reference TRBV7-9 and TRBJ2-7, is DTGVSQNPRHKITKRGQNVTFRCDPISEHNRLYWYRQTLGQGPEFLTYFQNEAQLEKSRLLSDRFSAERPKGSFSTLEIQRTEQGDSAMYLCASSLGGWYEQYFGPGTRLTVT.

CDR3 nucleotides: TGTGCCAGCAGCCCTCCTCCCGGGCTAGCGGACTCCTACAATGAGCAGTTCTTC. It encodes CASSPPPGLADSYNEQFF. The chain combines TRBV7-9 with TRBJ2-1; 7 nucleotides match TRBD2. The trim removed 5 bases at V and 0 bases at J, leaving 13 bases unmatched. Germline assignment: CDR1 SEHNR and CDR2 FQNEAQ (reference sequence). The CDR3 covers 18 residues.

Regarding this clone: The junction departs from germline at one end; a sequencing error may be responsible. The chain carries TRBV7-7 and TRBJ2-2; TRBD1 matches at 7 bases. Germline-derived CDR1 and CDR2 are SSHAT and FNYEAQ (reference sequence). CDR3 length: 15 residues. The CDR3 loop is CASSRNRGGTGELFF. CDR3 DNA sequence: TGTGCTAGCAGCCGTAACAGGGGTGGTACCGGGGAGCTGTTTTTT.

As DNA, the CDR3 is TGTGCCAGCAGTAAAATAACAGGGAACTCCTACGAGCAGTACTTC. Translating it yields CASSKITGNSYEQYF. V gene TRBV6-6 combines with J gene TRBJ2-7; possible D gene TRBD1, 6 bases. CDR1 and CDR2 from the germline V gene are MNHNY and SVGAGI (reference sequence). This CDR3 contains 15 residues. Trimming cost V 5 bases and J 0 bases, with 14 bases left between them.

V and J are TRBV10-3 and TRBJ2-1, with 7 bases matching TRBD2. V lost 6 bases, J lost 1 base, and 3 bases stayed unmatched. Germline V gives CDR1 ENHRY, CDR2 SYGVKD. The CDR3 is made up of 14 amino acids. As DNA, the CDR3 is TGTGCCATCAGCAGCGGGGCTTCCTACAATGAGCAGTTCTTC. Protein: CAISSGASYNEQFF.

This chain connects TRBV4-1 to TRBJ1-6; D remains unclear. The CDR3 length is 16 residues. Trimming shortened V by 2 bases and J by 9 bases, and 17 bases separated the two germline ends. CDR1 is MGHRA, CDR2 YSYEKL, per germline. CDR3 in amino acids: CASSQYYGQLSSPLHF. CDR3 nucleotide sequence: TGCGCCAGCAGCCAATATTACGGTCAACTAAGTTCACCCCTCCACTTT.